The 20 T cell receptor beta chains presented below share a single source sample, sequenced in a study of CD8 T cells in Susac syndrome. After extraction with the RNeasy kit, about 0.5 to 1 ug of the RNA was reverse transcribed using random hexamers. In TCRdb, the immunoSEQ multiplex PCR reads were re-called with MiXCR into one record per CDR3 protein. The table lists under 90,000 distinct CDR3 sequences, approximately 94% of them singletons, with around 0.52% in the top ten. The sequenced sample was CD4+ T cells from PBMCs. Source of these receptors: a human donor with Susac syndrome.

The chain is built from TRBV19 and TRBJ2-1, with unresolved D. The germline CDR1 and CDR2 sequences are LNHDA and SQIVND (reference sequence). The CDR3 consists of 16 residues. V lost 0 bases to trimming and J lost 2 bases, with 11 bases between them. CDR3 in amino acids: CASSIEGGHPYNEQFF. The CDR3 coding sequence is TGTGCCAGTAGTATAGAAGGCGGCCACCCCTACAATGAGCAGTTCTTC.

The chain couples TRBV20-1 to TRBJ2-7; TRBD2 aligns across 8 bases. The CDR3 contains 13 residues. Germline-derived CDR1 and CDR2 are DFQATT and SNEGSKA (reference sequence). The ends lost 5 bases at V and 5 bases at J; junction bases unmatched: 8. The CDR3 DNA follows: TGCAGTGCTCGGCGCGGGAGGTCCCACGAGCAGTACTTC. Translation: CSARRGRSHEQYF.

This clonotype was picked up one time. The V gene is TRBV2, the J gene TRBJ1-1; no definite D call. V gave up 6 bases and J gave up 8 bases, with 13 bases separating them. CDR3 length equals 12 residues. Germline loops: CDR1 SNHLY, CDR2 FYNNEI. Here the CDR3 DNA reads TGTGCCAGCAGCAGGCATGGGCAGGAAGCTTTCTTT. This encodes CASSRHGQEAFF.

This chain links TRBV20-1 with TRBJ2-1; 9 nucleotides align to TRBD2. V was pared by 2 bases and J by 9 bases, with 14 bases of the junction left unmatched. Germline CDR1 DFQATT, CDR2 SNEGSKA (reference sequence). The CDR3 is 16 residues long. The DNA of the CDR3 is TGCAGTGCTAGACTCCTGGTAGCGGGAGCATTTCCTGAGCAGTTCTTC. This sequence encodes CSARLLVAGAFPEQFF.

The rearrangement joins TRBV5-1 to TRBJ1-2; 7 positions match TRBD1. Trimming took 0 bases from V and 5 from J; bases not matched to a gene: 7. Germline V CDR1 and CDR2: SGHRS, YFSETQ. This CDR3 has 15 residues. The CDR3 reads CASSLDVTGTYGYTF. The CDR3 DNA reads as TGCGCCAGCAGCTTGGATGTGACAGGGACGTATGGCTACACCTTC.

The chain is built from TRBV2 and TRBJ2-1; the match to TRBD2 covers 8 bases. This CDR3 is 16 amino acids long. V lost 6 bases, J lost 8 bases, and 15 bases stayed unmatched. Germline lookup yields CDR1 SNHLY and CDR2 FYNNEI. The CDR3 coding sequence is TGTGCCAGCAGGAAGGGGGGACTAGGCCGAAGAGATGAGCAGTTCTTC. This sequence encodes CASRKGGLGRRDEQFF. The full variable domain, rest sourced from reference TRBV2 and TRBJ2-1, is EPEVTQTPSHQVTQMGQEVILRCVPISNHLYFYWYRQILGQKVEFLVSFYNNEISEKSEIFDDQFSVERPDGSNFTLKIRSTKLEDSAMYFCASRKGGLGRRDEQFFGPGTRLTVL.

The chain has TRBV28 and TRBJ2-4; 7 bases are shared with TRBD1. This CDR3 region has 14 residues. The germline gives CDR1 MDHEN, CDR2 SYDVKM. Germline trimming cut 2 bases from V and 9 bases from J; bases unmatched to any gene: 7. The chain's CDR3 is CASSLATGFGIQYF. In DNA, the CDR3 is TGTGCCAGCAGTTTAGCGACAGGGTTCGGCATTCAGTACTTC.

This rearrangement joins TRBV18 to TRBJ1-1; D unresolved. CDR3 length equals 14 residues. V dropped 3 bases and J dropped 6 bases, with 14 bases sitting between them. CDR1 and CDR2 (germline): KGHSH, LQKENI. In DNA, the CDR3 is TGTGCCAGCTCACCGACGAATTTGAAGTCTGAAGCTTTCTTT. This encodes CASSPTNLKSEAFF.

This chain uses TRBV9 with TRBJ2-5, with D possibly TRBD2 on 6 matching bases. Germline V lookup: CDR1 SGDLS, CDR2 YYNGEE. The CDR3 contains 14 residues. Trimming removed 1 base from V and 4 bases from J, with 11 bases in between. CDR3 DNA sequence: TGTGCCAGCAGCGTAAGAGGGACTGCAGAGACCCAGTACTTC. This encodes CASSVRGTAETQYF.

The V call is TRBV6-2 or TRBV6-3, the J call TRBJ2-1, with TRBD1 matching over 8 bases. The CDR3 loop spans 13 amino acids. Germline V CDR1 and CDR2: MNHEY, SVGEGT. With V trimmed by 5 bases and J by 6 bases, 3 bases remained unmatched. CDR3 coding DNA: TGTGCCAGCAGTACCCAGGGGGCCAATGAGCAGTTCTTC. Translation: CASSTQGANEQFF.

CDR3 in amino acids: CATSAPDGTATQYF. CDR3 nucleotide sequence: TGTGCCACCAGTGCCCCGGACGGGACTGCGACCCAGTACTTC. This chain links TRBV24-1 with TRBJ2-5, with D perhaps matching TRBD2 (6 bases). Trimming removed 5 bases at V and 7 bases at J, with 16 bases between. Germline V gene lookup returns CDR1 KGHDR and CDR2 SFDVKD. The CDR3 is 14 residues long.

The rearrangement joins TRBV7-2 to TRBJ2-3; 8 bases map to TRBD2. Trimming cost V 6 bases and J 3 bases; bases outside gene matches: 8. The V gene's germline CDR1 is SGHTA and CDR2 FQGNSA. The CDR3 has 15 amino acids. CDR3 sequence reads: CASSPHSGATDTQYF. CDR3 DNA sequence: TGTGCCAGCAGTCCTCATAGCGGGGCGACAGATACGCAGTATTTT.

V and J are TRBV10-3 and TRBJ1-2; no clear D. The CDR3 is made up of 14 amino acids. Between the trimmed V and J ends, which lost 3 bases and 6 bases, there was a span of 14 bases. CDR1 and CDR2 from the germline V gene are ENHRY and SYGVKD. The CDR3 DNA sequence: TGTGCCATCAGTGACGGGCTGCAAAAAGATGGCTACACCTTC. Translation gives CAISDGLQKDGYTF.

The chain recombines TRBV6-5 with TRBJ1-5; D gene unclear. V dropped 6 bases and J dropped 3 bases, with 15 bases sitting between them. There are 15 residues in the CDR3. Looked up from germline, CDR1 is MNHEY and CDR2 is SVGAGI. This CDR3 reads CASSPSGGPNQPQHF. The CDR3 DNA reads TGTGCCAGCAGCCCCTCCGGCGGACCCAATCAGCCCCAGCATTTT.

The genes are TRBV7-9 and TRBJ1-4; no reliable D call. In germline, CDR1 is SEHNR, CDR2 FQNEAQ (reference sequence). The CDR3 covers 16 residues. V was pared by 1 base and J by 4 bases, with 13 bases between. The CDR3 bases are TGTGCCAGCAGCTTAGGCGCGCCGGGTTTTAATGAAAAACTGTTTTTT. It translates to CASSLGAPGFNEKLFF.

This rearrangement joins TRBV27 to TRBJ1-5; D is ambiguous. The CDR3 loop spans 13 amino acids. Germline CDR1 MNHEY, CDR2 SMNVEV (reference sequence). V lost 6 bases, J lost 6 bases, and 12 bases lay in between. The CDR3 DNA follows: TGTGCCAGCAGGCGGCGACAAGGTCAGCCCCAGCATTTT. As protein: CASRRRQGQPQHF.

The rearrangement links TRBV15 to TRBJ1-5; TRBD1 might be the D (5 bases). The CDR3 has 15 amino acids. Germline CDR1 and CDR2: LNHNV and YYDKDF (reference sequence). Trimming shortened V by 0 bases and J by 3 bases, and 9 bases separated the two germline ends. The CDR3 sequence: CATSRDRTLNQPQHF. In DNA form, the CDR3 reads TGTGCCACCAGCAGAGACAGGACACTCAATCAGCCCCAGCATTTT.

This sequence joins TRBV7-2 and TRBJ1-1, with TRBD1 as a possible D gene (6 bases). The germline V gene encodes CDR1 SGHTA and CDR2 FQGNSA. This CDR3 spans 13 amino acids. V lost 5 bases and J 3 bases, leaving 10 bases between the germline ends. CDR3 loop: CASSLQGYTEAFF. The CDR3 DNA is TGTGCCAGCAGCCTACAGGGTTACACTGAAGCTTTCTTT.

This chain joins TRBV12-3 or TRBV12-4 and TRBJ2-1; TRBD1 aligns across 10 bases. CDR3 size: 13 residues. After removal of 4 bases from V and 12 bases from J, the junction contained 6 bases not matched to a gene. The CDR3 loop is CASSSGTGVRQFF. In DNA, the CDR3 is TGTGCCAGCAGTTCCGGGACAGGGGTTAGGCAGTTCTTC.

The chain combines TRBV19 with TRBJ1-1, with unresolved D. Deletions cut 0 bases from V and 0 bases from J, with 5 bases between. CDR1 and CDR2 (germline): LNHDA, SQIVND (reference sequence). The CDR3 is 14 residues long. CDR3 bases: TGTGCCAGTAGTATAGATGCAGTGAACACTGAAGCTTTCTTT. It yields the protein CASSIDAVNTEAFF.